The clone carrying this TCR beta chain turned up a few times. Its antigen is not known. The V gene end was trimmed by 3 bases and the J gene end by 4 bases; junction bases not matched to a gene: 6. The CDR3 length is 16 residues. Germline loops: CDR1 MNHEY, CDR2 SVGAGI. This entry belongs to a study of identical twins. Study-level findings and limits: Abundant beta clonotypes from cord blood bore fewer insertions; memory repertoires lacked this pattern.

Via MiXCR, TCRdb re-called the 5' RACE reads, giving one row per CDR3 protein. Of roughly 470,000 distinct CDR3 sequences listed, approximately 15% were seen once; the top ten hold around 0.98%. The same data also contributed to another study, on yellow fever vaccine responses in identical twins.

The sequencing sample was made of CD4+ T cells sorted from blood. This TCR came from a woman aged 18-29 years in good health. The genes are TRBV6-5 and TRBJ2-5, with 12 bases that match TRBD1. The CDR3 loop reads CASSYTGTGGGETQYF. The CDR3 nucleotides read TGTGCCAGCAGTTATACGGGGACAGGGGGCGGAGAGACCCAGTACTTC.